Listed here are 13 T cell receptor beta chains from one sample, sequenced in a study of T cells in Graves' hyperthyroidism and ophthalmopathy. It was RNA transcripts that yielded the amplified TCR beta CDR3 regions. When the TCR CDR3 underwent first-round RT-PCR, the HTBI primer set was used. TCRdb fed the multiplex PCR reads into MiXCR, producing one record per CDR3 protein. The sample has hundreds of thousands of distinct CDR3 sequences, 14% seen once. Sequencing was performed on blood. These receptors came from a woman in her thirties with Graves' hyperthyroidism that later progressed to Graves' ophthalmopathy.

The chain is built from TRBV28 and TRBJ2-7; TRBD1 might be the D (6 bases). Germline CDR1 and CDR2: MDHEN and SYDVKM. The V and J ends lost 6 bases and 1 base respectively, with 16 bases between them. This CDR3 has 15 amino acids. In nucleotides, the CDR3 is TGTGCCAGCAGGGGCCCGGGACACCCGTCCTACGAGCAGTACTTC. Its protein is CASRGPGHPSYEQYF.

This clonotype was counted at least ten times. Sequence at one end of the junction differs from germline and may be a read error. The CDR3 DNA reads as TGTGCCAGCAGCTTGCGGGCGGGAGGTGGCTCCCACGAGCAGTACTTC. Protein product: CASSLRAGGGSHEQYF. The V and J genes are TRBV5-5 and TRBJ2-7, with 8 bases identical to TRBD2. The CDR3 is 16 amino acids. Germline assignment: CDR1 SGHKS and CDR2 YYEKEE (reference sequence).

The rearrangement uses TRBV11-2 and TRBJ2-7; D is ambiguous. Germline V gene lookup returns CDR1 SGHAT and CDR2 FQNNGV. V lost 5 bases to trimming and J lost 3 bases, with 14 bases between them. The CDR3 has 14 residues. The CDR3 bases are TGTGCCAGCAGCGGACGAGGCAGACTCTACGAGCAGTACTTC. Encoded protein: CASSGRGRLYEQYF.

This clonotype was seen at least ten times. The V gene is TRBV20-1, the J gene TRBJ1-5; 8 bases fit TRBD1. There are 13 residues in the CDR3. The germline V gene encodes CDR1 DFQATT and CDR2 SNEGSKA (reference sequence). J lost 2 bases, V lost 4 bases, and 1 base had no gene match. CDR3 region: CSAKGQGNQPQHF. CDR3 DNA: TGCAGTGCTAAGGGACAGGGCAATCAGCCCCAGCATTTT.

There are many counts of this clonotype. This sequence joins TRBV30 and TRBJ1-1, with D unclear. The germline CDR1 and CDR2 sequences are GTSNPN and SVGIG (reference sequence). The V end lost 2 bases, the J end lost 7 bases, and 14 bases lay between the germline ends. This CDR3 comprises 13 residues. This chain's CDR3 is CAWSPFESGEAFF. CDR3 bases: TGTGCCTGGAGTCCCTTCGAGAGCGGTGAAGCTTTCTTT.

This clonotype was observed many times. The V and J genes are TRBV3-1 and TRBJ1-4; tentatively, D is TRBD1 (5 bases). Germline CDR1 reads LGHDT; CDR2 reads YNNKEL (reference sequence). V lost 1 base and J 8 bases, leaving 17 bases between the germline ends. There are 16 residues in the CDR3. The CDR3, as DNA: TGTGCCAGCAGCCAAGGACAGAAGGCTCTTAAAGAAAAACTGTTTTTT. Its translation is CASSQGQKALKEKLFF.

The rearrangement links TRBV12-3 or TRBV12-4 to TRBJ2-7; D unclear. This CDR3 spans 12 amino acids. Trimming left V 6 bases short and J 6 bases short, with 12 bases between. The CDR3 DNA reads TGTGCCAGCAGCCCGGGCTCCCTCGAGCAGTACTTC. Protein product: CASSPGSLEQYF.

A few counts support this clonotype. The J gene is TRBJ2-1, the V gene TRBV24-1, with D maybe TRBD2 (7 bases). Trimming cost V 6 bases and J 4 bases, with 12 bases left between them. The CDR3 loop spans 14 amino acids. Germline CDR1 is KGHDR and CDR2 is SFDVKD. CDR3 protein: CATSKGDYYNEQFF. The CDR3 region has the DNA TGTGCCACCAGTAAGGGGGACTATTACAATGAGCAGTTCTTC.

This clonotype was observed a handful of times. V usage is TRBV13 and J usage is TRBJ1-6; D gene ambiguous. The length of the CDR3 is 14 residues. Looked up from germline, CDR1 is PRHDT and CDR2 is FYEKMQ (reference sequence). The V end was cut by 1 base, the J end by 2 bases, with 3 bases between. As DNA, the CDR3 is TGTGCCAGCAGCTTAGATCCCTATAATTCACCCCTCCACTTT. Translating gives CASSLDPYNSPLHF. Full variable domain (missing parts from reference TRBV13 and TRBJ1-6): AAGVIQSPRHLIKEKRETATLKCYPIPRHDTVYWYQQGPGQDPQFLISFYEKMQSDKGSIPDRFSAQQFSDYHSELNMSSLELGDSALYFCASSLDPYNSPLHFGNGTRLTVT.

Comment on this clonotype: The junction departs from germline at one end; a sequencing error may be responsible. The chain links TRBV7-7 to TRBJ2-5, with 7 bases that match TRBD1. The CDR3 extends over 16 amino acids. Germline CDR1 and CDR2: SSHAT and FNYEAQ (reference sequence). CDR3 amino acids: CASSLGSVAGGETQYF. Written as DNA, the CDR3 is TGTGCTAGCAGCTTAGGATCGGTGGCAGGGGGAGAGACCCAGTACTTC.

J is TRBJ1-1 and V is TRBV15; the D gene is possibly TRBD1 (5 bases). Trimming cost V 6 bases and J 7 bases, with 15 bases left between them. The CDR3 is made up of 13 amino acids. Per the germline V gene, CDR1 is LNHNV and CDR2 is YYDKDF (reference sequence). In DNA form, the CDR3 reads TGTGCCACCAGTACAAGGGGTATGGGTGAAGCTTTCTTT. Translating it yields CATSTRGMGEAFF.

This clonotype was seen a handful of times. For the CDR3, the DNA is TGTGCCAGTAATCAGCGGGAGGGCCAGGAGACCCAGTACTTC. Residues: CASNQREGQETQYF. The V gene is TRBV19, the J gene TRBJ2-5; 10 nucleotides align to TRBD2. In germline, CDR1 is LNHDA, CDR2 SQIVND (reference sequence). The V segment lost 7 bases and the J segment 5 bases; nucleotides outside the gene matches: 7. CDR3 length equals 14 residues.

This clonotype was found a few times. The rearrangement joins TRBV7-9 to TRBJ2-3, with unresolved D. The length of the CDR3 is 15 residues. CDR1 SEHNR and CDR2 FQNEAQ come from the germline V gene (reference sequence). V was clipped by 1 base and J by 4 bases, with 12 bases between them. The CDR3, as DNA: TGTGCCAGCAGCTTAGTCGGCCAGCCCGCAGATACGCAGTATTTT. Amino acids: CASSLVGQPADTQYF.